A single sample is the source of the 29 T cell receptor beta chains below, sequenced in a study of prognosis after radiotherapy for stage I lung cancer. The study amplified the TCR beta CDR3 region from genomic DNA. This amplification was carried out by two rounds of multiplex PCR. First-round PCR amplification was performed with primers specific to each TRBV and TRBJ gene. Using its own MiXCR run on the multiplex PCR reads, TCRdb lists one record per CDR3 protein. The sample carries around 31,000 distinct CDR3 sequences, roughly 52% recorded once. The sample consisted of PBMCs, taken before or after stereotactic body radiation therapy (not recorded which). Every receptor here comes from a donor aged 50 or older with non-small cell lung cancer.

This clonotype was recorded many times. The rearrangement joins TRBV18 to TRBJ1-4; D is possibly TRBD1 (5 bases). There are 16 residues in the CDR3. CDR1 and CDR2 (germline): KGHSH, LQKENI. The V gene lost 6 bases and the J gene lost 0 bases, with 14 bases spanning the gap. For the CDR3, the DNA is TGTGCCAGCTCTCAAGGGACGTCCGCAACTAATGAAAAACTGTTTTTT. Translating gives CASSQGTSATNEKLFF.

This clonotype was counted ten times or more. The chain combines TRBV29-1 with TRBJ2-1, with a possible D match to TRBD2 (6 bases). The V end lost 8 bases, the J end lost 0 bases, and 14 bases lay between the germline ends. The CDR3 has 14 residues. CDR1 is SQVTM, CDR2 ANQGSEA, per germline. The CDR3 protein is CSIRDSSSYNEQFF. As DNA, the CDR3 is TGCAGCATCCGGGACTCGAGCTCCTACAATGAGCAGTTCTTC.

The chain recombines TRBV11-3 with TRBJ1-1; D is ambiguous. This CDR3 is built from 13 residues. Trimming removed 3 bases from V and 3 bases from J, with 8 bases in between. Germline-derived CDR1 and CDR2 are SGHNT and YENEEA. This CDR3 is CASSFRWDTEAFF. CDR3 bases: TGTGCCAGCAGCTTCCGGTGGGACACTGAAGCTTTCTTT.

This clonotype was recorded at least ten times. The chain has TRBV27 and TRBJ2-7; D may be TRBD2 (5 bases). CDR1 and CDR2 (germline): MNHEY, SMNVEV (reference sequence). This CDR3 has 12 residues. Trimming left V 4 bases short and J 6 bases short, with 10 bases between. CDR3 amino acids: CASSSRESEQYF. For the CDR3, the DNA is TGTGCCAGCAGTTCGAGGGAGTCCGAGCAGTACTTC.

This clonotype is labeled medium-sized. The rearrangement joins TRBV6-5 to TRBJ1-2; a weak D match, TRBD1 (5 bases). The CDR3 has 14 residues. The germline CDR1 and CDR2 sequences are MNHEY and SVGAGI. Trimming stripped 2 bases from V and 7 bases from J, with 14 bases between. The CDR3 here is CASSYGGLLGGYTF. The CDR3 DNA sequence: TGTGCCAGCAGTTACGGGGGACTTTTGGGTGGCTACACCTTC.

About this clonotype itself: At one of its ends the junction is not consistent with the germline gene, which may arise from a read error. The CDR3 region has the DNA TGTGCCAGTAGAAGCAGTAATAGCAATCAGCCCCATCACTTT. Amino acids: CASRSSNSNQPHHF. The chain uses TRBV19 and TRBJ1-5, with no clear D. Germline V gene lookup returns CDR1 LNHDA and CDR2 SQIVND (reference sequence). The CDR3 totals 14 residues. The full variable domain, completed using reference TRBV19 and TRBJ1-5, is DGGITQSPKYLFRKEGQNVTLSCEQNLNHDAMYWYRQDPGQGLRLIYYSQIVNDFQKGDIAEGYSVSREKKESFPLTVTSAQKNPTAFYLCASRSSNSNQPHHFGDGTRLSIL.

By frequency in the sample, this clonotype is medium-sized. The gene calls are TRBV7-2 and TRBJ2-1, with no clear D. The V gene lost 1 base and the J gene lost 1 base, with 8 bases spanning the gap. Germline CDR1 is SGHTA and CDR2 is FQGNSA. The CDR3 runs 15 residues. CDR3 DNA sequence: TGTGCCAGCAGCTTAGAGGCGCAATCCTACAATGAGCAGTTCTTC. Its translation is CASSLEAQSYNEQFF.

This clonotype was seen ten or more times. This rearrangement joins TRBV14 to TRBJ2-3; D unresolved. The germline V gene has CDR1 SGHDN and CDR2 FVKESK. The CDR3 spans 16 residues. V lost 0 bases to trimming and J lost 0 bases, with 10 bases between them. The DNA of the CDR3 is TGTGCCAGCAGCCAAGACAGGATTGCAAGCACAGATACGCAGTATTTT. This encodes CASSQDRIASTDTQYF.

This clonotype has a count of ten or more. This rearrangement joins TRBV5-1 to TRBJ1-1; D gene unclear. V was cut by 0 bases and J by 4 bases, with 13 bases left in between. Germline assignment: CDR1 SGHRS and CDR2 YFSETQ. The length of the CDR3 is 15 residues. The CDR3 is CASSLEGLPTTEAFF. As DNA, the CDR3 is TGCGCCAGCAGCTTGGAGGGCTTACCTACCACTGAAGCTTTCTTT.

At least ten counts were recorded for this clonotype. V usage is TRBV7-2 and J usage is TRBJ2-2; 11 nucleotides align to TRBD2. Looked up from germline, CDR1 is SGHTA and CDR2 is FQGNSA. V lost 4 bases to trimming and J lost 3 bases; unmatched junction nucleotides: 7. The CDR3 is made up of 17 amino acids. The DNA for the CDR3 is TGTGCCAGCAGCTCCTCGGGACTAGCGGCATACACCGGGGAGCTGTTTTTT. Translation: CASSSSGLAAYTGELFF.

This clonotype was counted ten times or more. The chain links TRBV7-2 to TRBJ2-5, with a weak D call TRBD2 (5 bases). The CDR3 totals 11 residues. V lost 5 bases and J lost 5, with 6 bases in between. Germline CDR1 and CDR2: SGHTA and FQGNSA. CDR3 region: CASSRGETQYF. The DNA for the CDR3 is TGTGCCAGCAGCCGAGGGGAGACCCAGTACTTC.

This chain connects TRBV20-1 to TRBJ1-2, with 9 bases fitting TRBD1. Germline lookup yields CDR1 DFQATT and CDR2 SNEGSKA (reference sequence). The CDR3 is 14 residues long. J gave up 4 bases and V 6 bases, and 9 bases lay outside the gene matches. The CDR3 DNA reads TGCAGTGCCCCCAAAACGGACAGGGGCTATGGCTACACCTTC. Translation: CSAPKTDRGYGYTF.

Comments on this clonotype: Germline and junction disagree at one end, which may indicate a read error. CDR3: CASSPPFVLAVSYGQYF. DNA of the CDR3: TGTGCCAGCAGCCCCCCCTTCGTACTAGCGGTTTCCTACGGGCAGTACTTC. This chain links TRBV7-2 with TRBJ2-7, with TRBD2 matching 8 bases. CDR3 size: 17 residues. The germline V gene encodes CDR1 SGHTA and CDR2 FQGNSA.

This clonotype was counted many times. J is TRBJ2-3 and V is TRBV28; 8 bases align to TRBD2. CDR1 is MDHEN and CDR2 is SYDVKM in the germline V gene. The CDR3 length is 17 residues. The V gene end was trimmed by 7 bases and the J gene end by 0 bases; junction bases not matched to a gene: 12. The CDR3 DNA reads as TGTGCCAGCAACGAAGCCGCGGGAGGCTATAGCACAGATACGCAGTATTTT. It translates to CASNEAAGGYSTDTQYF.

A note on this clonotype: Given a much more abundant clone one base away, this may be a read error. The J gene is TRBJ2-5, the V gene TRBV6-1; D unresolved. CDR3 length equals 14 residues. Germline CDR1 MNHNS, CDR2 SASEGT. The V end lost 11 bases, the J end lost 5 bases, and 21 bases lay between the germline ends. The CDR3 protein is CAAGWGCASETQYF. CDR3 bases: TGTGCCGCAGGATGGGGTTGTGCGTCGGAGACCCAGTACTTC.

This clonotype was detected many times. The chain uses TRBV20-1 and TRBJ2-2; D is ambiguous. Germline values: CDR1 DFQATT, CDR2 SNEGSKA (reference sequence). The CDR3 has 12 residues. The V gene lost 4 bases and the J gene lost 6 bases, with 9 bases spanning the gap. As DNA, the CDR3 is TGCAGTGCTACCGGACGGCCCGGGGAGCTGTTTTTT. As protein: CSATGRPGELFF.

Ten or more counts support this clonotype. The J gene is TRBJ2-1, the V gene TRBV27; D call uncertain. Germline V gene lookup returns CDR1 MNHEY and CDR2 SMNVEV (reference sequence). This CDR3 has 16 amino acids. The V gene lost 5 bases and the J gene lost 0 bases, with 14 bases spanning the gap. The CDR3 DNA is TGTGCCAGCAGTCCTCAGTCTTCTAACTCCTACAATGAGCAGTTCTTC. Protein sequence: CASSPQSSNSYNEQFF.

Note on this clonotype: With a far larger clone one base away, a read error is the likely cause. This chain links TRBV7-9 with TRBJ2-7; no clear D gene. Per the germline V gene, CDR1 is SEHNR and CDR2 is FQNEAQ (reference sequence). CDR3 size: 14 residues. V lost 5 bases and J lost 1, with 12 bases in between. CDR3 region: CASSHSVGSYEQYF. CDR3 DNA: TGTGCCAGCAGCCATTCCGTTGGGTCCTACGAGCAGTACTTC.

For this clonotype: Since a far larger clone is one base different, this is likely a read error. For the CDR3, the DNA is TGCAGTACATATAGCGGGGTGGGGATTGGGGGTGAGCAGTTCTTC. This gives the protein CSTYSGVGIGGEQFF. This rearrangement joins TRBV20-1 to TRBJ2-3; 8 nucleotides agree with TRBD2. The DNA end favors TRBJ2-1, so the J call may be wrong. The CDR3 is 15 residues long. CDR1 and CDR2 (germline): DFQATT, SNEGSKA (reference sequence).

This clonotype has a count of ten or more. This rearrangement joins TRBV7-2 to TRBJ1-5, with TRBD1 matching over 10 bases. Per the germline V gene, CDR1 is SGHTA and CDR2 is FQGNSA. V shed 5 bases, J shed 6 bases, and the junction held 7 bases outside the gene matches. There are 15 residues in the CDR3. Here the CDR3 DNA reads TGTGCCAGCAGCCTTGTGGACAGGGGGGGTCAGCCCCAGCATTTT. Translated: CASSLVDRGGQPQHF.

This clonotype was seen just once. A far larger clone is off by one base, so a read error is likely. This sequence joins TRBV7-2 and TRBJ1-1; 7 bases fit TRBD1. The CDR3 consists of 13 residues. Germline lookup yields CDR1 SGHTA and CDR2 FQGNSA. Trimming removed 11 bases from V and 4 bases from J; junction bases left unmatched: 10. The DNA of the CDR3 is TGTGCCTCCGTGGAAGGGGGCATCACTGAAGCTTTCTTT. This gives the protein CASVEGGITEAFF. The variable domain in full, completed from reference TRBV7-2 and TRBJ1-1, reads GAGVSQSPSNKVTEKGKDVELRCDPISGHTALYWYRQSLGQGLEFLIYFQGNSAPDKSGLPSDRFSAERTGGSVSTLTIQRTQQEDSAVYLCASVEGGITEAFFGQGTRLTVV.

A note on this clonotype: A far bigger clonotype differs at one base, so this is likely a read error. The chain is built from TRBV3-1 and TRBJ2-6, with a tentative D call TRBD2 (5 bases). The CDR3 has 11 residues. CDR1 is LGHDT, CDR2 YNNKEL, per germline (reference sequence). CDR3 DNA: TGTGCCAGCAGCCCTTGGCTAGCCCTCTTTTTC. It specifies CASSPWLALFF.

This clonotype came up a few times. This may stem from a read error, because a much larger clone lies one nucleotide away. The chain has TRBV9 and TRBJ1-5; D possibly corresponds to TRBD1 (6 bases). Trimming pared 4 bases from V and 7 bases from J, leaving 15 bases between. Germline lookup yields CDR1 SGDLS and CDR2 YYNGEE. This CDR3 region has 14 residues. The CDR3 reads CASSIDNRAQPQHF. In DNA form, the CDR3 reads TGTGCCAGCAGCATAGATAACAGGGCGCAGCCCCAGCATTTT.

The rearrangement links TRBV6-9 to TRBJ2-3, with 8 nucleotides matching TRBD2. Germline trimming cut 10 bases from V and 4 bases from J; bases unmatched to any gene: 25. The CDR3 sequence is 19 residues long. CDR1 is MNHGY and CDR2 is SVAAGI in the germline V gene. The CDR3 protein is CAIIYKAGERVFPSDTQYF. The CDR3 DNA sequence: TGTGCCATCATTTACAAAGCGGGAGAACGGGTCTTTCCCTCAGATACGCAGTATTTT.

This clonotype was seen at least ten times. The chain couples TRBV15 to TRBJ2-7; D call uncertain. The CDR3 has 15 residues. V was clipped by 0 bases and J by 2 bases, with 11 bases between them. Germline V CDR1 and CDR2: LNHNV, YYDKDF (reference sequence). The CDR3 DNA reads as TGTGCCACCAGCAGAGATCGCCTGGGTCCCTACGAGCAGTACTTC. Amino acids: CATSRDRLGPYEQYF.

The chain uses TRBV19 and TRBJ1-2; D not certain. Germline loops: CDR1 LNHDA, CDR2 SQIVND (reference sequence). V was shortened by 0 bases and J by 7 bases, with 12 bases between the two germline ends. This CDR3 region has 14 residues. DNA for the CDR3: TGTGCCAGTAGTATAGACGGAGTCGGGTCTGGCTACACCTTC. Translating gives CASSIDGVGSGYTF.

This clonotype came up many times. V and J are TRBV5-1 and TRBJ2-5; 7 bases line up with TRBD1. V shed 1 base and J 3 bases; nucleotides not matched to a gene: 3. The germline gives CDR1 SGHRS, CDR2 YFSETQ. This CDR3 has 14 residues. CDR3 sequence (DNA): TGCGCCAGCAGCTTGCTTGACAGGGAAGAGACCCAGTACTTC. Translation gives CASSLLDREETQYF.

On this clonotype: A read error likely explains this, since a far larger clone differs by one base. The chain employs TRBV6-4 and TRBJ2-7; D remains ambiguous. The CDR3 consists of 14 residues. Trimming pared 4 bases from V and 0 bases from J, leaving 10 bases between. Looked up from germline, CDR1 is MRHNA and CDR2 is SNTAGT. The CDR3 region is CASSASFTSYEQYF. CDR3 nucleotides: TGTGCCAGCAGTGCGTCGTTTACCTCCTACGAGCAGTACTTC.

The CDR3 protein is CASSPSCSGSHEQFF. The CDR3 nucleotides read TGTGCCAGCAGCCCCTCGTGTAGCGGGAGTCATGAGCAGTTCTTC. The rearrangement uses TRBV11-2 and TRBJ2-1; 9 positions agree with TRBD2. The CDR3 has 15 amino acids. Germline values: CDR1 SGHAT, CDR2 FQNNGV. J gave up 8 bases and V 5 bases, and 10 bases lay outside the gene matches.